The 8 T cell receptor beta chains presented below share a single source sample, sequenced in a study of T-cell reconstitution after alpha-beta-depleted transplantation in children. Unique molecular identifiers were incorporated when the TCRbeta library was constructed. TCRdb analysed the PCR reads with MiXCR anew, one entry per CDR3 protein. The sample consists of about 980,000 distinct CDR3 sequences, about 30% of them appearing once. The material was PBMCs, mostly from graft donor cells, obtained 360 days after TCRalphabeta/CD19-depleted stem cell transplant. The receptors were gathered from a boy under two years old who had a stem cell transplant for SCID, so the T cells may come from the graft donor.

CDR3 sequence (DNA): TGTGCCAGGGCCGGGACTAGCGAGGGCGAGCAGTACTTC. Its protein is CARAGTSEGEQYF. The chain links TRBV3-1 to TRBJ2-7; 10 bases align to TRBD2. This CDR3 contains 13 residues. Germline V lookup: CDR1 LGHDT, CDR2 YNNKEL (reference sequence). V shed 9 bases, J shed 6 bases, and the junction held 8 bases outside the gene matches.

The V call is TRBV5-1, the J call TRBJ2-7; 10 bases are a match to TRBD1. V lost 7 bases, J lost 4 bases, and 14 bases stayed unmatched. CDR1 and CDR2 from the germline V gene are SGHRS and YFSETQ. CDR3 length: 16 amino acids. CDR3 nucleotides: TGCGCCAGCGCTGGGTCCGGGGGACAGGGGTCGTACGAGCAGTACTTC. It encodes CASAGSGGQGSYEQYF.

A few counts support this clonotype. Germline is not matched at one junction end, which may reflect a read error. V is TRBV12-3 or TRBV12-4 and J is TRBJ2-7, with 10 bases matching TRBD1. CDR3 length: 12 amino acids. The CDR3 region is CASRQGAYEQYF. The CDR3 region has the DNA TGCGCCAGCAGACAGGGGGCATACGAGCAGTACTTC.

V is TRBV5-1 and J is TRBJ1-4, with a tentative D call TRBD1 (5 bases). Germline assignment: CDR1 SGHRS and CDR2 YFSETQ. Trimming took 3 bases from V and 7 from J, leaving 16 bases between them. The CDR3 is 15 residues long. The CDR3 loop is CASSSEGLRSEKLFF. Written as DNA, the CDR3 is TGCGCCAGCAGCTCTGAGGGGCTCAGGAGTGAAAAACTGTTTTTT.

The V gene is TRBV5-6, the J gene TRBJ2-1; TRBD2 is a possible D gene (5 bases). Germline V gene lookup returns CDR1 SGHDT and CDR2 YYEEEE. This CDR3 region has 17 residues. Deletions cut 1 base from V and 0 bases from J, with 14 bases between. The CDR3 spells CASSLSWERSSYNEQFF. The CDR3 bases are TGTGCCAGCAGCTTGAGCTGGGAGAGGAGCTCCTACAATGAGCAGTTCTTC.

The chain has TRBV11-2 and TRBJ2-3, with D tentatively TRBD1 or TRBD2 (6 bases each). The V end was cut by 5 bases, the J end by 4 bases, with 16 bases between. CDR3 length equals 15 residues. Germline CDR1 is SGHAT and CDR2 is FQNNGV. The CDR3 nucleotides are TGTGCCAGCAGCGCCCTGGGGGGCCCCGCAGATACGCAGTATTTT. It translates to CASSALGGPADTQYF. The full variable domain, completed using reference TRBV11-2 and TRBJ2-3, is EAGVAQSPRYKIIEKRQSVAFWCNPISGHATLYWYQQILGQGPKLLIQFQNNGVVDDSQLPKDRFSAERLKGVDSTLKIQPAKLEDSAVYLCASSALGGPADTQYFGPGTRLTVL.

Many counts were recorded for this clonotype. This chain uses TRBV6-5 with TRBJ1-2; 9 bases match TRBD1. The CDR3 runs 14 residues. CDR1 and CDR2 from the germline V gene are MNHEY and SVGAGI. V was clipped by 2 bases and J by 5 bases; unmatched bases: 3. This CDR3 reads CASSYLGQGYGYTF. In DNA form, the CDR3 reads TGTGCCAGCAGTTACCTGGGACAGGGATATGGCTACACCTTC.

The V gene is TRBV6-5, the J gene TRBJ1-1; D uncertain. CDR3 size: 15 residues. The V gene lost 2 bases and the J gene lost 0 bases, with 10 bases spanning the gap. Germline loops: CDR1 MNHEY, CDR2 SVGAGI. The CDR3 DNA reads as TGTGCCAGCAGTTACGGATACAGAATGAACACTGAAGCTTTCTTT. Protein sequence: CASSYGYRMNTEAFF.